What follows are 5 T cell receptor beta chains derived from one specimen sequenced in a study of blood T cell repertoires in COVID-19. Profiled with immunoSEQ multiplex PCR; TCRdb holds only in-frame clones, not every one. This table has about 120,000 clones, 85% to 90% appearing once. The sample comprised peripheral blood. Receptors were obtained from a woman between 70 and 85 years old with acute or convalescent COVID-19.

The table lists this clone with a count of one. The V call is TRBV18, the J call TRBJ1-4, with 7 bases that match TRBD1. Germline values: CDR1 KGHSH, CDR2 LQKENI. This CDR3 contains 15 residues. J was trimmed by 4 bases and V by 5 bases; bases with no gene match: 7. The CDR3 nucleotides are TGTGCCAGCTCATCCACCGGGACAGATAATGAAAAACTGTTTTTT. The encoded protein is CASSSTGTDNEKLFF.

The rearrangement uses TRBV6-5 and TRBJ1-3; TRBD1 agrees at 7 bases. CDR1 MNHEY and CDR2 SVGAGI come from the germline V gene. The CDR3 extends over 12 amino acids. The trim removed 9 bases at V and 4 bases at J, leaving 3 bases unmatched. This chain's CDR3 is CASGDRGNTIYF. The CDR3 DNA follows: TGTGCCAGTGGGGACAGAGGAAACACCATATATTTT.

This chain joins TRBV5-1 and TRBJ2-5; D not resolved. Trimming removed 0 bases from V and 2 bases from J, with 14 bases in between. The germline V gene encodes CDR1 SGHRS and CDR2 YFSETQ. The CDR3 is made up of 16 amino acids. CDR3 residues: CASSLVGAWIQETQYF. In DNA form, the CDR3 reads TGCGCCAGCAGCTTGGTTGGAGCCTGGATACAAGAGACCCAGTACTTC.

This sequence joins TRBV30 and TRBJ2-7, with D possibly being TRBD1 (6 bases). This CDR3 comprises 16 residues. V lost 4 bases and J lost 6, with 25 bases in between. The germline V gene encodes CDR1 GTSNPN and CDR2 SVGIG (reference sequence). The CDR3 is CAWNRGIGQGFGEQYF. CDR3 sequence (DNA): TGTGCCTGGAATAGAGGAATTGGCCAGGGGTTCGGCGAGCAGTACTTC.

The genes are TRBV6-2 or TRBV6-3 and TRBJ2-1, with 7 bases that match TRBD2. Germline values: CDR1 MNHEY, CDR2 SVGEGT. This CDR3 region has 15 residues. The V segment lost 2 bases and the J segment 4 bases; nucleotides outside the gene matches: 5. In DNA, the CDR3 is TGTGCCAGCAGTTACAATGGGGGGGGGTACAATGAGCAGTTCTTC. Protein product: CASSYNGGGYNEQFF.